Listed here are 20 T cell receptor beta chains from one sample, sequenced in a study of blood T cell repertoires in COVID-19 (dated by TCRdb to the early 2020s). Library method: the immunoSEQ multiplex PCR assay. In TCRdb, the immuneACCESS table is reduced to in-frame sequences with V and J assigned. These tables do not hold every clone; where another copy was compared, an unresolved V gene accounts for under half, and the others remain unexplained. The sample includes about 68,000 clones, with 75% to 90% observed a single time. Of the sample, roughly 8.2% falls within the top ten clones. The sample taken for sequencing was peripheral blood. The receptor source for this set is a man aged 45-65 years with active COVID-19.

The DNA for the CDR3 is TGCAGTGCTACAGGGGACAATGAGCAGTTCTTC. This sequence encodes CSATGDNEQFF. The chain is built from TRBV20-1 and TRBJ2-1, with D maybe TRBD1 (6 bases). Per germline, CDR1 DFQATT and CDR2 SNEGSKA (reference sequence). This CDR3 has 11 residues. V lost 4 bases and J 5 bases, leaving 6 bases between the germline ends.

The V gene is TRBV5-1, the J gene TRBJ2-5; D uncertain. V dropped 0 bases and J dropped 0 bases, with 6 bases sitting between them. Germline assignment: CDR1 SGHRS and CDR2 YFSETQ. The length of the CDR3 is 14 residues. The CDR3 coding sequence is TGCGCCAGCAGCTTGGTCGGGTACCAAGAGACCCAGTACTTC. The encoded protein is CASSLVGYQETQYF.

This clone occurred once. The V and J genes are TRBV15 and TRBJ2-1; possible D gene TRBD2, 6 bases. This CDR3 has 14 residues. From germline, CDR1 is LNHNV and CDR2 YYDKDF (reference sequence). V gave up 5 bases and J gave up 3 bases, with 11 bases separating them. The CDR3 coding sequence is TGTGCCACCAGCCGGGACTTTTACTACAATGAGCAGTTCTTC. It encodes CATSRDFYYNEQFF.

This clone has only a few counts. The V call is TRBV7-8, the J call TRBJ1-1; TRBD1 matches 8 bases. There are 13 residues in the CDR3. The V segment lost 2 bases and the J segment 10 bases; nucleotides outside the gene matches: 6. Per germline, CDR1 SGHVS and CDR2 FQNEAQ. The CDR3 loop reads CASSLIPGGAAFF. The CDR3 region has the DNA TGTGCCAGCAGCTTAATACCAGGGGGCGCAGCTTTCTTT.

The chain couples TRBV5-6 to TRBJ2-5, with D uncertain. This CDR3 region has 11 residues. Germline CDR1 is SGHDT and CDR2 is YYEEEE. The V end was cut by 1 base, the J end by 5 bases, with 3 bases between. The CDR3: CASSLSETQYF. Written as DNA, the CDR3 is TGTGCCAGCAGCTTGTCGGAGACCCAGTACTTC.

Here the CDR3 DNA reads TGTGCCAGGGGCCGTTCCCTCCACTTT. Translation: CARGRSLHF. V is TRBV6-4 and J is TRBJ1-6; D is uncertain. V lost 9 bases, J lost 14 bases, and 8 bases lay in between. Germline V gene lookup returns CDR1 MRHNA and CDR2 SNTAGT. The CDR3 has 9 amino acids.

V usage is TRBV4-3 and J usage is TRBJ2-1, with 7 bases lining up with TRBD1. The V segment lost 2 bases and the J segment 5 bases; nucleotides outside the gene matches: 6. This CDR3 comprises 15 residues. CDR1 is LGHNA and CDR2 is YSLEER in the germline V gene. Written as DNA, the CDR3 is TGCGCCAGCAGCCAAACCGACAGGGTCCACAATGAGCAGTTCTTC. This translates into CASSQTDRVHNEQFF.

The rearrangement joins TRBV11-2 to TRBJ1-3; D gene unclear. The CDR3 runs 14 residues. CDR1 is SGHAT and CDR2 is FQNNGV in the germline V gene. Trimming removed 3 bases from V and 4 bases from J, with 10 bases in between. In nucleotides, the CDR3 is TGTGCCAGCAGCTTGGGAGGTGTGGGAAACACCATATATTTT. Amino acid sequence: CASSLGGVGNTIYF.

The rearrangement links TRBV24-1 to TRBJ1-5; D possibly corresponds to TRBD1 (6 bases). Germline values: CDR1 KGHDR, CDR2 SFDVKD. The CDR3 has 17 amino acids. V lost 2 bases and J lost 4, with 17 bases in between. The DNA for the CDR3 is TGTGCCACCAGTGATTCGGGGGGCGCGAATGAGAATCAGCCCCAGCATTTT. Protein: CATSDSGGANENQPQHF.

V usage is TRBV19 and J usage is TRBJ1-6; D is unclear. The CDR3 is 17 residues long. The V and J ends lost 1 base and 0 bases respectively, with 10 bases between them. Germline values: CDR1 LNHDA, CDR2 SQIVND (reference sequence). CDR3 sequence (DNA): TGTGCCAGTAGTATAGTACCGATGAGCTCCTATAATTCACCCCTCCACTTT. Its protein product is CASSIVPMSSYNSPLHF.

CDR3 residues: CARPPARTVRTQYF. The CDR3 nucleotides are TGTGCTAGGCCCCCAGCCAGGACTGTTAGGACGCAGTATTTT. The chain combines TRBV12-5 with TRBJ2-3; maybe TRBD2 (5 bases). This CDR3 contains 14 residues. Per the germline V gene, CDR1 is LGHNT and CDR2 is FRNRAP. Trimming took 9 bases from V and 9 from J, leaving 22 bases between them.

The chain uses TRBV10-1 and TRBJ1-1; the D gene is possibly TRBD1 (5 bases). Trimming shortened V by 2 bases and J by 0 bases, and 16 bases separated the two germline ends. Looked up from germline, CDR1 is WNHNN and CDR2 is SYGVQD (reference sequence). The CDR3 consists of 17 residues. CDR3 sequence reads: CASSERADREMNTEAFF. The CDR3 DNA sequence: TGCGCCAGCAGTGAGAGGGCAGACAGAGAGATGAACACTGAAGCTTTCTTT.

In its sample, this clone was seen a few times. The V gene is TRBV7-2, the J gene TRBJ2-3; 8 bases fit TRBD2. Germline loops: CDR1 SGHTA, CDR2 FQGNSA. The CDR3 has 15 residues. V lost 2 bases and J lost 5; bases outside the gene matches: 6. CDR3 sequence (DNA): TGTGCCAGCAGCTTAACGGGGGGGGGTCTAGATACGCAGTATTTT. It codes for CASSLTGGGLDTQYF.

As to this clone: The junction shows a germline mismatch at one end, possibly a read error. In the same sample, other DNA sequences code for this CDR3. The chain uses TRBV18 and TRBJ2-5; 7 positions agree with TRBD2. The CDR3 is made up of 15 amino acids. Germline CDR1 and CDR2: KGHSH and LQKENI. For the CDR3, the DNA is TGTGCCAGCTCACGAGCTAGCGGAAGACAAGAAACCCAGTACTTC. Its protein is CASSRASGRQETQYF.

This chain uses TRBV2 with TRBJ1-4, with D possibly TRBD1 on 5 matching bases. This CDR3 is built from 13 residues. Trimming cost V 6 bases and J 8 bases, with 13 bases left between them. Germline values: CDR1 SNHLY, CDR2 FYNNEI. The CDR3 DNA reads TGTGCCAGCAGGTCCATGAAGGGGGAAAAACTGTTTTTT. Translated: CASRSMKGEKLFF.

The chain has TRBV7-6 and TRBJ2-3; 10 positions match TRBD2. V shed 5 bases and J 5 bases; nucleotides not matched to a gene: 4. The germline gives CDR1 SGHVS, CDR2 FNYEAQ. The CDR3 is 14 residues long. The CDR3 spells CASSDSGGRDTQYF. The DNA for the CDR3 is TGTGCCAGCAGCGATAGCGGGGGGAGAGATACGCAGTATTTT.

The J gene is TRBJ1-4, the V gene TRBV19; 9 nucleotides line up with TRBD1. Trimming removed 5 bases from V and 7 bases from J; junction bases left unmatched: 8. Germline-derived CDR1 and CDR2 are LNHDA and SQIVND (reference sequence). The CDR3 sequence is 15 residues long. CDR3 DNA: TGTGCCAGTAGTTCGGGGACAGGGCGAGGTGAAAAACTGTTTTTT. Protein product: CASSSGTGRGEKLFF.

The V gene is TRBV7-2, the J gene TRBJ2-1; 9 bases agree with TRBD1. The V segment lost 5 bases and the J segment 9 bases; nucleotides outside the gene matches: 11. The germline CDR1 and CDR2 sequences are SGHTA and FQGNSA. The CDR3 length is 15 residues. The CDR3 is CASSPGQGVTVEQFF. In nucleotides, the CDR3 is TGTGCCAGCAGCCCGGGACAGGGCGTTACAGTTGAGCAGTTCTTC. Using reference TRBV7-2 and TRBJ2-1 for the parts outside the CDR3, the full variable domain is GAGVSQSPSNKVTEKGKDVELRCDPISGHTALYWYRQSLGQGLEFLIYFQGNSAPDKSGLPSDRFSAERTGGSVSTLTIQRTQQEDSAVYLCASSPGQGVTVEQFFGPGTRLTVL.

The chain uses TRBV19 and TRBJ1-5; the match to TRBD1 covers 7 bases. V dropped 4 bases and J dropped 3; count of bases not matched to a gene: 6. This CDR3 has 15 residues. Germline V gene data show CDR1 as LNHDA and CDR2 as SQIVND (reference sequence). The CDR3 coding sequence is TGTGCCAGTAGTACCGACAGGGCCTTCAATCAGCCCCAGCATTTT. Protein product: CASSTDRAFNQPQHF.

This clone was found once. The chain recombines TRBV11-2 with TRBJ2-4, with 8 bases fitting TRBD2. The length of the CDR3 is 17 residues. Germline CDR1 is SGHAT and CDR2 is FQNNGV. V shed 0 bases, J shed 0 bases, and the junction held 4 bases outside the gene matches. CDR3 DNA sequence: TGTGCCAGCAGCTTAGATTTTAGCGGGAAAGCCAAAAACATTCAGTACTTC. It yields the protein CASSLDFSGKAKNIQYF.